The clone carrying this TCR beta chain has more than one count but fewer than ten. Its antigen is not identified. TCRdb ran MiXCR on the 5' RACE reads and lists one entry per CDR3 protein. The sample lists 400,000 or so distinct CDR3 sequences, under 20% occurring once. This specimen comes from a study of T cells after yellow fever vaccination. General study results and limits: Reappearance after the booster was seen for most primary-vaccination clones, at 95% to 96% CD4 and roughly 90% CD8.

Germline CDR1 is LNHDA and CDR2 is SQIVND (reference sequence). The CDR3 spans 16 residues. The ends were cut back, 6 bases at V and 7 bases at J, with 19 bases in the middle. Sequenced here: PBMCs, sampled before the yellow fever booster vaccination. The source of this sequence is a man younger than 35 who received the YFV17D yellow fever vaccine. This chain uses TRBV19 with TRBJ1-6; D is perhaps TRBD1 (5 bases). Here the CDR3 DNA reads TGTGCCAGTAGCTCCGGGCGGGACCCTCGGAATTCACCCCTCCACTTT. Protein sequence: CASSSGRDPRNSPLHF.